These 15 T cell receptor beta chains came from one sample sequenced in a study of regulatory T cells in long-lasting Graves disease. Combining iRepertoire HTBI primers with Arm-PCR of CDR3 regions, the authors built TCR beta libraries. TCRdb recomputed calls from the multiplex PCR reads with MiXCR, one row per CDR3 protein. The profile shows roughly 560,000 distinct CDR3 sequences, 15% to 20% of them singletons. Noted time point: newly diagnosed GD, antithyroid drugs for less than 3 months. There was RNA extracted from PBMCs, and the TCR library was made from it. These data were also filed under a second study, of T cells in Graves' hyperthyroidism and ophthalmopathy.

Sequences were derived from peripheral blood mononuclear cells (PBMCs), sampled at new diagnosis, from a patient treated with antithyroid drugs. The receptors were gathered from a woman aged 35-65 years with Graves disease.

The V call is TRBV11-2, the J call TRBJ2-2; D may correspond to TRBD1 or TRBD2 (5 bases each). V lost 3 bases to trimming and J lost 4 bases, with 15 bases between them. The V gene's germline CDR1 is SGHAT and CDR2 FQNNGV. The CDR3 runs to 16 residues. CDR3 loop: CASSFSGARGTGELFF. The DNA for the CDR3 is TGTGCCAGCAGCTTCTCCGGGGCACGTGGCACCGGGGAGCTGTTTTTT.

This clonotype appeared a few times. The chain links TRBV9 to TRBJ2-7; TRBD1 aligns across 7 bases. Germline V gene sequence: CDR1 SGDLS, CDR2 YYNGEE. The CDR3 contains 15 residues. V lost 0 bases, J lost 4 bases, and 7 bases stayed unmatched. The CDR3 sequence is CASSVDKGGEYEQYF. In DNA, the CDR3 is TGTGCCAGCAGCGTAGACAAAGGGGGCGAGTACGAGCAGTACTTC.

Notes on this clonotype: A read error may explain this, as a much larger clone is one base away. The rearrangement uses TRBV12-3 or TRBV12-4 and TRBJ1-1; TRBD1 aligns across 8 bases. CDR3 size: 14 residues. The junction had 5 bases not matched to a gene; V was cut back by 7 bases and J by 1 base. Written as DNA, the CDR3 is TGTGCCAGCACCCATGACAGGGGGAACACTGAAGCTTTCTTT. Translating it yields CASTHDRGNTEAFF.

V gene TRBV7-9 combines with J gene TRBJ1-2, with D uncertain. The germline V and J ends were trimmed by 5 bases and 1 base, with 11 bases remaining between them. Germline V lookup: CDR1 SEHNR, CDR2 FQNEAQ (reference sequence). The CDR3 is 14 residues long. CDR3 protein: CASSDKQINYGYTF. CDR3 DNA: TGTGCCAGCAGCGATAAACAGATTAACTATGGCTACACCTTC.

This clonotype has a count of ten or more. The CDR3 bases are TGTGCCAGCACCCCTGGGGTCGAACAAGAGACCCAGTACTTC. Translation: CASTPGVEQETQYF. V and J are TRBV7-9 and TRBJ2-5; D remains unclear. V was clipped by 7 bases and J by 2 bases, with 14 bases between them. CDR3 length: 14 residues. CDR1 is SEHNR and CDR2 is FQNEAQ in the germline V gene (reference sequence). The whole variable domain, remainder taken from reference TRBV7-9 and TRBJ2-5, is DTGVSQNPRHKITKRGQNVTFRCDPISEHNRLYWYRQTLGQGPEFLTYFQNEAQLEKSRLLSDRFSAERPKGSFSTLEIQRTEQGDSAMYLCASTPGVEQETQYFGPGTRLLVL.

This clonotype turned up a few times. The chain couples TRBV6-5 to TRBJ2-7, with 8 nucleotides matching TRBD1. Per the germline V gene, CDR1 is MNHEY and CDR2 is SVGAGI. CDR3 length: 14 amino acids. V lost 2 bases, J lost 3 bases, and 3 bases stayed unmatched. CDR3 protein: CASSYDGQGYEQYF. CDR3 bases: TGTGCCAGCAGTTACGACGGACAGGGCTACGAGCAGTACTTC.

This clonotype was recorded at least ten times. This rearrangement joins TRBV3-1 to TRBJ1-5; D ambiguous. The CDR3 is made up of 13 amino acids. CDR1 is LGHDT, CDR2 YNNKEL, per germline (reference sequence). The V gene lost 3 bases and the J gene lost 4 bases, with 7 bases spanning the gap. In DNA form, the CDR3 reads TGTGCCAGCAGCCAGTCGAGGAATCAGCCCCAGCATTTT. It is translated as CASSQSRNQPQHF. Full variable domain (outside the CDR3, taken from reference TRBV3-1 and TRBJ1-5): DTAVSQTPKYLVTQMGNDKSIKCEQNLGHDTMYWYKQDSKKFLKIMFSYNNKELIINETVPNRFSPKSPDKAHLNLHINSLELGDSAVYFCASSQSRNQPQHFGDGTRLSIL.

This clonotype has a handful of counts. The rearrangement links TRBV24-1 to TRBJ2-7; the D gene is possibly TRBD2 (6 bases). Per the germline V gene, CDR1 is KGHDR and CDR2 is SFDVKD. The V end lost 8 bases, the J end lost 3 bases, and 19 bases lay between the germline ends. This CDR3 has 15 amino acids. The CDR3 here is CATISMGGAFYEQYF. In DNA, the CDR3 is TGTGCCACCATCTCCATGGGGGGAGCATTCTACGAGCAGTACTTC.

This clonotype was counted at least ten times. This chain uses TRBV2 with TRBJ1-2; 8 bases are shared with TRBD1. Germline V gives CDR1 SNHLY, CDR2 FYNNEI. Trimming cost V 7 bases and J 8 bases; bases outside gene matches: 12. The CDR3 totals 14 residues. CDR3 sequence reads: CASTGQGELGGYTF. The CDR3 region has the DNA TGTGCCAGCACCGGACAGGGAGAATTGGGAGGCTACACCTTC.

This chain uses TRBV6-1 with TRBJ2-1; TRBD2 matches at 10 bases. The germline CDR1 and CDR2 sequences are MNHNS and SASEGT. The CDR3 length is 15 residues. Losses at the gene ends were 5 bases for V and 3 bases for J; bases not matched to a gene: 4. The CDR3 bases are TGTGCCAGCAGTCTATGGACTAGCGGCTACAATGAGCAGTTCTTC. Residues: CASSLWTSGYNEQFF.

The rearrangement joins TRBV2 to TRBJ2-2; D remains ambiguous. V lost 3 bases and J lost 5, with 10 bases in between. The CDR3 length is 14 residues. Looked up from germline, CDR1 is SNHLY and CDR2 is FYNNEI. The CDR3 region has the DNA TGTGCCAGCAGTGAGATCCAAGGGACCGGGGAGCTGTTTTTT. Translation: CASSEIQGTGELFF.

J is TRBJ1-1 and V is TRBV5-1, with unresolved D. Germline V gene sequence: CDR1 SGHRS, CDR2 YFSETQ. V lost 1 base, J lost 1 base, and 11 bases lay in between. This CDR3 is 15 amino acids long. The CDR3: CASSLSTSGNTEAFF. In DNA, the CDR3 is TGCGCCAGCAGCTTGTCCACCTCAGGGAACACTGAAGCTTTCTTT.

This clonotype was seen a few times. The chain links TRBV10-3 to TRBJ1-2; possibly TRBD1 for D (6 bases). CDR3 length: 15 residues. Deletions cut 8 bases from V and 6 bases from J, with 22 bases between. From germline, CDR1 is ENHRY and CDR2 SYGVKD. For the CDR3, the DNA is TGTGCCATCGGGGGGGGAGAAGACAGGCTCAATGGCTACACCTTC. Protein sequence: CAIGGGEDRLNGYTF.

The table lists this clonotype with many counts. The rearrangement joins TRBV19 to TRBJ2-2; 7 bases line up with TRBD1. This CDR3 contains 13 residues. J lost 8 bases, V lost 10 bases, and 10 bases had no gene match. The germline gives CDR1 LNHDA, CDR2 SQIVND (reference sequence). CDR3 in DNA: TGTGCCACCTGGGACAGCTCACCTGGGGAGCTGTTTTTT. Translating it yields CATWDSSPGELFF.

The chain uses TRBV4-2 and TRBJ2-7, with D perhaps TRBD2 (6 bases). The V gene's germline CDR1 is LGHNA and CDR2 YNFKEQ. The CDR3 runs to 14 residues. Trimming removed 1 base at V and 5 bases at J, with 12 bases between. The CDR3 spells CASSQGVRGNEQYF. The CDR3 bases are TGTGCCAGCAGCCAAGGAGTTCGGGGGAACGAGCAGTACTTC.